These 20 T cell receptor beta chains came from one sample sequenced in a study of T cell responses to AZD1222 COVID-19 vaccine. TCRdb's table, derived via immunoSEQ multiplex PCR, lists solely in-frame clones and lacks some. This table holds hundreds of thousands of clones, approximately 94% found once. Sequencing used peripheral blood, obtained on day 0 of MenACWY control vaccination. The receptors stem from an adult in good health.

V is TRBV19 and J is TRBJ2-5, with 12 bases aligning to TRBD2. Per the germline V gene, CDR1 is LNHDA and CDR2 is SQIVND (reference sequence). The CDR3 has 18 amino acids. V was pared by 1 base and J by 4 bases, with 10 bases of the junction left unmatched. The CDR3, as DNA: TGTGCCAGTAGTATAGCGGCTAGCGGGGGGGCATTTTTAGAGACCCAGTACTTC. It specifies CASSIAASGGAFLETQYF.

This chain links TRBV18 with TRBJ1-3, with D maybe TRBD1 (5 bases). V shed 5 bases and J shed 0 bases, with 14 bases lying between them. CDR3 length equals 16 residues. CDR1 KGHSH and CDR2 LQKENI come from the germline V gene. CDR3 coding DNA: TGTGCCAGCTCAGGCGGGACGCTTGTCTCTGGAAACACCATATATTTT. As protein: CASSGGTLVSGNTIYF.

The genes are TRBV4-3 and TRBJ1-4, with no clear D. Trimming stripped 0 bases from V and 5 bases from J, with 10 bases between. CDR1 LGHNA and CDR2 YSLEER come from the germline V gene. The CDR3 is 15 residues long. The CDR3 sequence is CASSQETGGNEKLFF. The CDR3 DNA reads TGCGCCAGCAGCCAAGAGACGGGCGGGAATGAAAAACTGTTTTTT.

The chain employs TRBV28 and TRBJ2-2, with D unclear. V was pared by 3 bases and J by 1 base, with 9 bases between. The CDR3 length is 15 residues. CDR1 is MDHEN, CDR2 SYDVKM, per germline. The CDR3 region is CASSFSSMNTGELFF. The CDR3 bases are TGTGCCAGCAGTTTCTCGTCGATGAACACCGGGGAGCTGTTTTTT.

The chain is built from TRBV5-6 and TRBJ2-3; D remains ambiguous. This CDR3 region has 14 residues. Germline V gene lookup returns CDR1 SGHDT and CDR2 YYEEEE. V lost 4 bases and J 4 bases, leaving 13 bases between the germline ends. CDR3 residues: CASSIGQAADTQYF. CDR3 DNA: TGTGCCAGCAGCATTGGTCAGGCAGCAGATACGCAGTATTTT.

The V gene is TRBV24-1, the J gene TRBJ2-2; D unclear. The V end lost 4 bases, the J end lost 7 bases, and 9 bases lay between the germline ends. The CDR3 contains 13 residues. Germline lookup yields CDR1 KGHDR and CDR2 SFDVKD. Written as DNA, the CDR3 is TGTGCCACCAGTGACAACGTTATCGGGGAGCTGTTTTTT. Protein product: CATSDNVIGELFF.

The rearrangement joins TRBV10-3 to TRBJ2-7, with TRBD2 identical over 9 bases. CDR1 is ENHRY, CDR2 SYGVKD, per germline. The CDR3 contains 14 residues. With V trimmed by 3 bases and J by 3 bases, 3 bases remained unmatched. The CDR3 DNA reads as TGTGCCATCAGTGACGGGCGGGGGGGCTACGAGCAGTACTTC. Residues: CAISDGRGGYEQYF.

The V call is TRBV20-1, the J call TRBJ2-3; TRBD2 matches at 7 bases. The germline CDR1 and CDR2 sequences are DFQATT and SNEGSKA (reference sequence). V lost 7 bases and J lost 5; bases outside the gene matches: 3. The CDR3 runs 11 residues. CDR3 region: CSGTRGDTQYF. In DNA form, the CDR3 reads TGCAGTGGGACTAGGGGAGATACGCAGTATTTT.

The J gene is TRBJ2-1, the V gene TRBV5-4; TRBD2 aligns across 9 bases. The CDR3 covers 15 residues. The V gene's germline CDR1 is SGHNT and CDR2 YYREEE (reference sequence). With V trimmed by 1 base and J by 4 bases, 3 bases remained unmatched. CDR3 sequence: CASSLRTSVYNEQFF. The CDR3, as DNA: TGTGCCAGCAGCTTGCGGACTAGCGTATACAATGAGCAGTTCTTC.

J is TRBJ1-1 and V is TRBV3-1 (or the pseudogene TRBV3-2); 11 positions agree with TRBD1. V dropped 5 bases and J dropped 0; count of bases not matched to a gene: 2. CDR1 and CDR2 (germline): LGHDT, YNNKEL (reference sequence). The CDR3 spans 15 residues. CDR3 protein: CASSGTGGMNTEAFF. In nucleotides, the CDR3 is TGTGCCAGCAGCGGGACAGGGGGAATGAACACTGAAGCTTTCTTT.

As concerns this clone: Germline and junction disagree at one end, which may indicate a read error. The rearrangement links TRBV28 to TRBJ2-1; possibly TRBD1 for D (6 bases). Germline V gene lookup returns CDR1 MDHEN and CDR2 SYDVKM. The length of the CDR3 is 10 residues. CDR3 loop: CAVARTELFF. The CDR3 nucleotides read TGTGCCGTAGCTCGGACAGAGCTGTTCTTC.

The chain links TRBV6-2 or TRBV6-3 to TRBJ2-5; possibly TRBD2 for D (6 bases). The CDR3 consists of 16 residues. Trimming removed 5 bases at V and 2 bases at J, with 18 bases between. CDR1 is MNHEY, CDR2 SVGEGT, per germline. CDR3 in amino acids: CASSQTSYTEQETQYF. The CDR3 nucleotides are TGTGCCAGCAGTCAGACTAGTTACACAGAACAAGAGACCCAGTACTTC.

This chain links TRBV27 with TRBJ1-5, with 7 positions matching TRBD1. The CDR3 has 16 amino acids. Germline loops: CDR1 MNHEY, CDR2 SMNVEV (reference sequence). Trimming took 6 bases from V and 1 from J; bases not matched to a gene: 9. The CDR3 region is CASRTTSGGSNQPQHF. CDR3 DNA: TGTGCCAGCAGAACAACATCAGGGGGGAGCAATCAGCCCCAGCATTTT.

This chain links TRBV7-2 with TRBJ1-1, with a possible D match to TRBD1 (6 bases). CDR1 and CDR2 from the germline V gene are SGHTA and FQGNSA. Trimming left V 4 bases short and J 3 bases short, with 18 bases between. The CDR3 has 16 amino acids. The CDR3 sequence: CASSSGAVMLHTEAFF. Here the CDR3 DNA reads TGTGCCAGCAGCTCAGGGGCGGTAATGTTACACACTGAAGCTTTCTTT. Supplemented by reference TRBV7-2 and TRBJ1-1, the full variable domain reads GAGVSQSPSNKVTEKGKDVELRCDPISGHTALYWYRQSLGQGLEFLIYFQGNSAPDKSGLPSDRFSAERTGGSVSTLTIQRTQQEDSAVYLCASSSGAVMLHTEAFFGQGTRLTVV.

The rearrangement uses TRBV6-5 and TRBJ1-5; D is undetermined. CDR1 and CDR2 (germline): MNHEY, SVGAGI. This CDR3 region has 15 residues. V lost 2 bases to trimming and J lost 1 base, with 9 bases between them. The chain's CDR3 is CASSYPSLSNQPQHF. Here the CDR3 DNA reads TGTGCCAGCAGTTACCCCTCACTCAGCAATCAGCCCCAGCATTTT.

In DNA form, the CDR3 reads TGTGCCAGCAGTCTGTGGGGAGGCGAGCAGTACTTC. It specifies CASSLWGGEQYF. This chain connects TRBV11-3 to TRBJ2-7; TRBD2 is a possible D gene (6 bases). Between the trimmed V and J ends, which lost 6 bases and 6 bases, there was a span of 12 bases. This CDR3 is 12 amino acids long. CDR1 is SGHNT, CDR2 YENEEA, per germline. The full variable domain, in which reference TRBV11-3 and TRBJ2-7 provide the parts outside the CDR3, is EAGVVQSPRYKIIEKKQPVAFWCNPISGHNTLYWYLQNLGQGPELLIRYENEEAVDDSQLPKDRFSAERLKGVDSTLKIQPAELGDSAVYLCASSLWGGEQYFGPGTRLTVT.

J is TRBJ1-1 and V is TRBV7-9, with D possibly matching TRBD1 (6 bases). The CDR3 sequence is 13 residues long. Germline V gene sequence: CDR1 SEHNR, CDR2 FQNEAQ (reference sequence). Trimming took off 4 bases at V and 1 base at J, with 7 bases between the two ends. The DNA of the CDR3 is TGTGCCAGCAGCTGGACAGAGAACACTGAAGCTTTCTTT. Translating gives CASSWTENTEAFF.

This chain joins TRBV27 and TRBJ1-4; 8 bases agree with TRBD1. The CDR3 extends over 12 amino acids. The trim removed 6 bases at V and 8 bases at J, leaving 2 bases unmatched. Per the germline V gene, CDR1 is MNHEY and CDR2 is SMNVEV (reference sequence). The CDR3 DNA reads as TGTGCCAGCAGCAGGACAGGGGAAAAACTGTTTTTT. Encoded protein: CASSRTGEKLFF.

This rearrangement joins TRBV2 to TRBJ1-1, with a weak D call TRBD1 (6 bases). Germline assignment: CDR1 SNHLY and CDR2 FYNNEI. V lost 2 bases to trimming and J lost 10 bases, with 17 bases between them. The CDR3 extends over 14 amino acids. The DNA of the CDR3 is TGTGCCAGCAGTGAACGCAGGGGCTTTTCGGGAGCTTTCTTT. Translated, it gives CASSERRGFSGAFF.

The chain recombines TRBV12-5 with TRBJ2-7; 8 bases align to TRBD1. The junction had 6 bases not matched to a gene; V was cut back by 5 bases and J by 3 bases. The CDR3 loop spans 14 amino acids. Looked up from germline, CDR1 is LGHNT and CDR2 is FRNRAP. CDR3 bases: TGTGCTAGTGGTAAAGGACAGGGAAACTACGAGCAGTACTTC. Its protein product is CASGKGQGNYEQYF.